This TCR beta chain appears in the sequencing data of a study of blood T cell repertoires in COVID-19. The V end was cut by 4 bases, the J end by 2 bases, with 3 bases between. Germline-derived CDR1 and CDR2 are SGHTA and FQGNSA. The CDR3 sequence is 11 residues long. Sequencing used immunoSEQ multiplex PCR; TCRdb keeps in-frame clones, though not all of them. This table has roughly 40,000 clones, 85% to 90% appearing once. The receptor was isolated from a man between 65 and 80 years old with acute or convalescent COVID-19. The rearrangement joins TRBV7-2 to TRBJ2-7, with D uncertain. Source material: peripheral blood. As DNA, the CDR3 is TGTGCCAGCAGCTCCGCCTACGAGCAGTACTTC. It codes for CASSSAYEQYF.